Below, one T cell receptor beta chain is given with its context. TCRdb keeps only in-frame clones here, not all; method: immunoSEQ multiplex PCR. The sample includes around 1,500 clones, around a fifth of them seen just once. V lost 6 bases, J lost 4 bases, and 9 bases lay in between. Germline CDR1 reads MNHEY; CDR2 reads SVGAGI. This CDR3 spans 13 amino acids. This record belongs to a study of immune evolution from preneoplasia to lung adenocarcinoma. What was sequenced was FFPE invasive lung adenocarcinoma tissue. This sequence was found in a person aged 45 to 69 with lung adenocarcinoma. The chain couples TRBV6-5 to TRBJ2-2, with D possibly TRBD2 on 6 matching bases. CDR3 DNA: TGTGCCAGCAGACGGGAGTTCACCGGGGAGCTGTTTTTT. It encodes CASRREFTGELFF.